The clone carrying this T cell receptor beta chain was picked up a small number of times. Its antigen is unknown. This entry is derived from a study of T cell repertoires in cytomegalovirus infection. Study-level background: In public TCR beta signatures, there were indications of both CMV infection and matching HLA type. Study-level findings and limits: The response measured ex vivo was dominated by TCR beta clonotypes (HLA-C-restricted and CMV-specific). Individuals carrying CMV plus the relevant HLA were identified by cumulative frequency of public TCR beta families.

The germline V gene has CDR1 MDHEN and CDR2 SYDVKM. The V and J ends lost 7 bases and 0 bases respectively, with 16 bases between them. The CDR3 has 15 residues. TCRdb re-derived calls from the reads in MiXCR, one entry per CDR3 protein. The profile shows roughly 760,000 distinct CDR3 sequences, approximately 40% of them singletons. The V gene is TRBV28, the J gene TRBJ2-7; D gene unclear. Sequencing was carried out using PBMCs. The TCR comes from a human donor in good health (CMV status not recorded). Some clones in this sample may be carry-over from other donors' samples. Here the CDR3 DNA reads TGTGCCAGCACCCAGGACGGCCATCACTCCTACGAGCAGTACTTC. Translation: CASTQDGHHSYEQYF.